Sequencing of this TCR beta chain was carried out in a study of CD8 T cells in ankylosing spondylitis. The study, taken as a whole, reports: Ankylosing spondylitis blood appeared to be characterized by a TCR beta motif of eight highly homologous variants.

CDR3 length: 15 amino acids. Trimming cost V 3 bases and J 0 bases, with 14 bases left between them. Germline CDR1 DFQATT, CDR2 SNEGSKA (reference sequence). Worth noting for this clonotype: Its target is unknown.

TCRdb reprocessed the 5' RACE reads via MiXCR and lists one record per CDR3 protein. Of about 450,000 distinct CDR3 sequences in the sample, 20% to 30% are singletons; the top ten hold about 0.92%. The sample consisted of blood, either unsorted or a sorted T cell fraction (not recorded which). The sequence came from a male donor with ankylosing spondylitis. The genes are TRBV20-1 and TRBJ1-2; TRBD1 is a possible D gene (5 bases). This CDR3 reads CSASSSGGTNYGYTF. CDR3 in DNA: TGCAGTGCTAGCTCTTCGGGGGGAACTAACTATGGCTACACCTTC.